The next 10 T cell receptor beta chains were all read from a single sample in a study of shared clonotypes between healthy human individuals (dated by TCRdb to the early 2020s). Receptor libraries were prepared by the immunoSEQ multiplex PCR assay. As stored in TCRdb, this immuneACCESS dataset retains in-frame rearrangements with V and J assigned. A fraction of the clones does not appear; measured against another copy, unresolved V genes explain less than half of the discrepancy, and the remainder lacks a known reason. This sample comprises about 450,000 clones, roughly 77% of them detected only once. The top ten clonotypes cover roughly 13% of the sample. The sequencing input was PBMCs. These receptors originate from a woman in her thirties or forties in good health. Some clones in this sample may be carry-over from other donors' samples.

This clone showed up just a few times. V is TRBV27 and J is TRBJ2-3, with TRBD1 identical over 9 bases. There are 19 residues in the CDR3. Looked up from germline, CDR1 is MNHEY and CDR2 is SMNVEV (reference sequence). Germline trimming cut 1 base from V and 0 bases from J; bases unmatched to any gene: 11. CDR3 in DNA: TGTGCCAGCAGTTTATTCGGGACAGGGACACCGTATAGCACAGATACGCAGTATTTT. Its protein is CASSLFGTGTPYSTDTQYF.

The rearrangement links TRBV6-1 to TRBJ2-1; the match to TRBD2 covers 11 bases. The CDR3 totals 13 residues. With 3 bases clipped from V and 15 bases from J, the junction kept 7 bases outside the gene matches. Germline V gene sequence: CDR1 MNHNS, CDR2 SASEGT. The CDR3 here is CASSDSLAGDRFF. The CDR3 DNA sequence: TGTGCCAGCAGTGACTCACTAGCGGGAGACCGGTTCTTC.

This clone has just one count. The CDR3 DNA sequence: TGTGCCAGTAGTATGGATGGGCGTTACGAGCAGTACTTC. Translation: CASSMDGRYEQYF. The gene calls are TRBV19 and TRBJ2-7; unclear D gene. V lost 3 bases to trimming and J lost 4 bases, with 10 bases between them. CDR1 is LNHDA, CDR2 SQIVND, per germline (reference sequence). CDR3 length equals 13 residues. Looking up the rest from reference TRBV19 and TRBJ2-7 gives the full variable domain: DGGITQSPKYLFRKEGQNVTLSCEQNLNHDAMYWYRQDPGQGLRLIYYSQIVNDFQKGDIAEGYSVSREKKESFPLTVTSAQKNPTAFYLCASSMDGRYEQYFGPGTRLTVT.

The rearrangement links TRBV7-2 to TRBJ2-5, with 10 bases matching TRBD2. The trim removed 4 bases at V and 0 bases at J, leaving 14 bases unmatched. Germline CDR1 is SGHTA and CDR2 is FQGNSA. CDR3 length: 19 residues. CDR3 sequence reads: CASSSGRGTSDLNQETQYF. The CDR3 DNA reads TGTGCCAGCAGCTCGGGGCGAGGGACTAGCGACCTTAACCAAGAGACCCAGTACTTC.

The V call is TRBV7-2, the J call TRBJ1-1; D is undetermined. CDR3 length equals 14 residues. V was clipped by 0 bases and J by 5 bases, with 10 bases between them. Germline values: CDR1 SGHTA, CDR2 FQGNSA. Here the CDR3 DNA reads TGTGCCAGCAGCTTAGCGAACTATGGGACTGAAGCTTTCTTT. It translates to CASSLANYGTEAFF.

The CDR3 reads CASSARDPGTDTQYF. As DNA, the CDR3 is TGTGCCAGCAGCGCTAGGGACCCGGGCACAGATACGCAGTATTTT. This chain links TRBV9 with TRBJ2-3, with D perhaps given as TRBD1 or TRBD2 (5 bases each). The CDR3 sequence is 15 residues long. V lost 3 bases, J lost 1 base, and 12 bases lay in between. Germline CDR1 is SGDLS and CDR2 is YYNGEE.

The CDR3 protein is CAWSQGPGDGYTF. CDR3 coding DNA: TGTGCCTGGTCCCAGGGCCCGGGAGATGGCTACACCTTC. The V and J genes are TRBV30 and TRBJ1-2; tentatively, D is TRBD1 (5 bases). The V end lost 5 bases, the J end lost 6 bases, and 16 bases lay between the germline ends. CDR1 and CDR2 (germline): GTSNPN, SVGIG (reference sequence). The CDR3 has 13 amino acids.

The CDR3 sequence: CASSLGSVAEETQYF. CDR3 nucleotides: TGTGCCAGCAGCTTAGGATCGGTGGCGGAAGAGACCCAGTACTTC. V is TRBV7-9 and J is TRBJ2-5; D ambiguous. Trimming shortened V by 1 base and J by 3 bases, and 12 bases separated the two germline ends. This CDR3 is built from 15 residues. Germline V gene sequence: CDR1 SEHNR, CDR2 FQNEAQ (reference sequence).

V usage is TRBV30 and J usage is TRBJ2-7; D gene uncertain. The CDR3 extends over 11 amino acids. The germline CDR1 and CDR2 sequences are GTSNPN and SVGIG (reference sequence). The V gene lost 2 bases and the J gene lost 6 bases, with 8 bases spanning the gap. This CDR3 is CAWSTSAEQYF. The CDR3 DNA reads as TGTGCCTGGAGTACTTCAGCCGAGCAGTACTTC.

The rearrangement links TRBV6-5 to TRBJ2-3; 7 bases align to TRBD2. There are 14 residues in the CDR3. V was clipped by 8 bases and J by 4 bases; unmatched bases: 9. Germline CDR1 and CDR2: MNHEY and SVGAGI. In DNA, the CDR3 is TGTGCCAGCTCAAGTGGGGAGGGGTCAGATACGCAGTATTTT. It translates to CASSSGEGSDTQYF.